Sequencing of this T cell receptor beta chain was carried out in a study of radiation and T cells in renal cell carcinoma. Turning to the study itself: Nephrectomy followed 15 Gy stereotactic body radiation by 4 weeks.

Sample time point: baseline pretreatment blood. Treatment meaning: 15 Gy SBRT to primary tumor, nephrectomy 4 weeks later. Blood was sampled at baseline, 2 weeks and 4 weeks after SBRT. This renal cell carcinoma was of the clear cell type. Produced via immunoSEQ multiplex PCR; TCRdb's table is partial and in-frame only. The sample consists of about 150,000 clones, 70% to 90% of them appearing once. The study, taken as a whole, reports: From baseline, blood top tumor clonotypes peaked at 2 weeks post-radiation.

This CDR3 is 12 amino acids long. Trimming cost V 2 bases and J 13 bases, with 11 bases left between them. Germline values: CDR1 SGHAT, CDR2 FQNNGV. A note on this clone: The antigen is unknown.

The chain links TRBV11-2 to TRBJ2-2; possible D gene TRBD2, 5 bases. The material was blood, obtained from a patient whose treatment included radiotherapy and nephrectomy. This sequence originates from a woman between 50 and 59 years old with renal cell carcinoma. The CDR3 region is CASSLIPGRLFF. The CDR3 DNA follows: TGTGCCAGCAGCTTAATCCCGGGGAGGCTGTTTTTT.